Below are 20 T cell receptor beta chains sequenced from a single sample in a study of OX40 agonist ivuxolimab in advanced cancers. The protocol was immunoSEQ multiplex PCR, while the TCRdb copy is restricted to in-frame clones and leaves out a portion. The data contain more than 70,000 clones, roughly nine tenths of them singletons. The source material was CD4+ or CD8+ T cells sorted from blood, sampled in a trial of the OX40 agonist ivuxolimab. The receptors shown here come from an adult with an advanced solid tumor such as melanoma, head and neck, liver or kidney cancer.

The chain combines TRBV9 with TRBJ2-3; D is undetermined. This CDR3 is built from 14 residues. CDR1 is SGDLS, CDR2 YYNGEE, per germline. V was clipped by 4 bases and J by 0 bases, with 9 bases between them. In DNA form, the CDR3 reads TGTGCCAGCAGCCCGCAAGCTAGCACAGATACGCAGTATTTT. Translating gives CASSPQASTDTQYF.

The V call is TRBV9, the J call TRBJ1-1; D possibly corresponds to TRBD1 (6 bases). The germline CDR1 and CDR2 sequences are SGDLS and YYNGEE. Deletions cut 2 bases from V and 2 bases from J, with 10 bases between. The CDR3 sequence is 14 residues long. DNA for the CDR3: TGTGCCAGCAGCGTTTCGGACAGTAACACTGAAGCTTTCTTT. Its translation: CASSVSDSNTEAFF.

The gene calls are TRBV19 and TRBJ1-5; D gene ambiguous. Trimming cost V 0 bases and J 3 bases, with 12 bases left between them. The germline CDR1 and CDR2 sequences are LNHDA and SQIVND (reference sequence). The CDR3 runs 16 residues. CDR3 residues: CASSIDLSGNNQPQHF. In DNA form, the CDR3 reads TGTGCCAGTAGTATAGATCTGTCTGGGAACAATCAGCCCCAGCATTTT.

This chain uses TRBV5-1 with TRBJ2-1; 9 nucleotides align to TRBD1. The junction had 3 bases not matched to a gene; V was cut back by 0 bases and J by 5 bases. Germline lookup yields CDR1 SGHRS and CDR2 YFSETQ. CDR3 length: 15 amino acids. CDR3 residues: CASSLGGQGHNEQFF. The CDR3 DNA reads TGCGCCAGCAGCTTGGGGGGACAGGGCCACAATGAGCAGTTCTTC.

The chain employs TRBV28 and TRBJ2-1; D gene ambiguous. V lost 6 bases and J 10 bases, leaving 10 bases between the germline ends. CDR1 MDHEN and CDR2 SYDVKM come from the germline V gene. CDR3 size: 11 residues. The CDR3 region is CASSLTREQFF. The CDR3 DNA sequence: TGTGCCAGCAGCCTAACGCGGGAGCAGTTCTTC.

This clone appeared a single time. The chain joins TRBV30 to TRBJ2-5; 9 nucleotides align to TRBD2. Germline V lookup: CDR1 GTSNPN, CDR2 SVGIG (reference sequence). The trim removed 0 bases at V and 4 bases at J, leaving 9 bases unmatched. The length of the CDR3 is 16 residues. The CDR3 nucleotides read TGTGCCTGGAGTGTACAAGGCCTAGCGGGAAGAGAGACCCAGTACTTC. Its translation: CAWSVQGLAGRETQYF.

The V and J genes are TRBV5-4 and TRBJ2-7; possibly TRBD1 for D (7 bases). V was clipped by 4 bases and J by 0 bases, with 11 bases between them. Germline lookup yields CDR1 SGHNT and CDR2 YYREEE (reference sequence). The CDR3 totals 14 residues. CDR3 residues: CASSAGTVSYEQYF. For the CDR3, the DNA is TGTGCCAGCAGCGCGGGGACAGTCTCCTACGAGCAGTACTTC.

On this clone: Within the sample, other DNA sequences also encode this same CDR3. The chain carries TRBV21-1 and TRBJ1-2. TRBV21-1 is deemed a pseudogene. The CDR3 has 16 amino acids. The CDR3 nucleotides are TGTGCCAGCAGCACAGGCCCTACCAAGCGCAACTATGGCTACACCTTC. As protein: CASSTGPTKRNYGYTF.

This CDR3 is CASSELRESNQPQHF. The CDR3, as DNA: TGTGCCAGCAGTGAATTAAGGGAGAGCAATCAGCCCCAGCATTTT. The J gene is TRBJ1-5, the V gene TRBV2, with D uncertain. Trimming left V 2 bases short and J 1 base short, with 9 bases between. This CDR3 has 15 residues. Germline assignment: CDR1 SNHLY and CDR2 FYNNEI.

The chain couples TRBV30 to TRBJ2-7, with 7 bases aligning to TRBD1. J was trimmed by 4 bases and V by 2 bases; bases with no gene match: 2. From germline, CDR1 is GTSNPN and CDR2 SVGIG (reference sequence). The CDR3 sequence is 12 residues long. The CDR3 nucleotides are TGTGCCTGGAGTTTGACAGGGTACGAGCAGTACTTC. Translating gives CAWSLTGYEQYF. Full variable domain (remainder filled in from reference TRBV30 and TRBJ2-7): SQTIHQWPATLVQPVGSPLSLECTVEGTSNPNLYWYRQAAGRGLQLLFYSVGIGQISSEVPQNLSASRPQDRQFILSSKKLLLSDSGFYLCAWSLTGYEQYFGPGTRLTVT.

The rearrangement uses TRBV10-3 and TRBJ1-1, with a weak D call TRBD1 (6 bases). The V end was cut by 11 bases, the J end by 1 base, with 23 bases between. Germline V gene sequence: CDR1 ENHRY, CDR2 SYGVKD. This CDR3 spans 16 amino acids. CDR3 region: CASRPGTRSGNTEAFF. As DNA, the CDR3 is TGTGCCTCCCGGCCAGGGACAAGAAGCGGGAACACTGAAGCTTTCTTT.

This clone was observed a handful of times. The V gene is TRBV6-4, the J gene TRBJ2-5; no definite D call. CDR1 is MRHNA and CDR2 is SNTAGT in the germline V gene. The V end lost 7 bases, the J end lost 5 bases, and 5 bases lay between the germline ends. CDR3 length equals 10 residues. In DNA form, the CDR3 reads TGTGCCAGCAAATCGGAGACCCAGTACTTC. Protein: CASKSETQYF.

The chain couples TRBV28 to TRBJ2-7; the match to TRBD1 covers 8 bases. CDR1 and CDR2 (germline): MDHEN, SYDVKM. The CDR3 spans 16 residues. V was clipped by 5 bases and J by 0 bases; unmatched bases: 9. CDR3 in DNA: TGTGCCAGCAGTCCGGCGGGACAGGTTCACTCCTACGAGCAGTACTTC. Translation gives CASSPAGQVHSYEQYF.

The V call is TRBV7-2, the J call TRBJ2-1, with 11 bases aligning to TRBD2. The V gene's germline CDR1 is SGHTA and CDR2 FQGNSA. V trimming: 5 bases; J trimming: 3 bases; junction bases outside the gene matches: 3. The length of the CDR3 is 15 residues. DNA for the CDR3: TGTGCCAGCAGCACCCTAGCGGGGGGCTACAATGAGCAGTTCTTC. Translated, it gives CASSTLAGGYNEQFF.

The chain has TRBV7-8 and TRBJ1-1; D may be TRBD1 (5 bases). CDR1 and CDR2 from the germline V gene are SGHVS and FQNEAQ. The CDR3 loop spans 13 amino acids. V gave up 3 bases and J gave up 6 bases, with 11 bases separating them. This CDR3 reads CASSLPGTAEAFF. The CDR3 DNA reads TGTGCCAGCAGCTTGCCAGGGACGGCTGAAGCTTTCTTT.

The chain couples TRBV5-1 to TRBJ2-5; TRBD2 aligns across 8 bases. This CDR3 has 17 amino acids. Trimming cost V 3 bases and J 2 bases; bases outside gene matches: 12. CDR1 is SGHRS and CDR2 is YFSETQ in the germline V gene. CDR3 region: CASSSGGLAGVQETQYF. The CDR3 DNA follows: TGCGCCAGCAGCTCTGGGGGCCTAGCGGGTGTTCAAGAGACCCAGTACTTC. The whole variable domain, filled in from reference TRBV5-1 and TRBJ2-5, reads KAGVTQTPRYLIKTRGQQVTLSCSPISGHRSVSWYQQTPGQGLQFLFEYFSETQRNKGNFPGRFSGRQFSNSRSEMNVSTLELGDSALYLCASSSGGLAGVQETQYFGPGTRLLVL.

This clone was detected a few times. The CDR3 DNA reads as TGTGCCAGCAGTGAATGGAATGAAAAACTGTTTTTT. Its translation: CASSEWNEKLFF. J is TRBJ1-4 and V is TRBV6-1; D call uncertain. The CDR3 extends over 12 amino acids. Deletions cut 2 bases from V and 5 bases from J, with 3 bases between. Germline loops: CDR1 MNHNS, CDR2 SASEGT.

This chain joins TRBV4-1 and TRBJ2-3; 9 positions match TRBD2. The CDR3 covers 15 residues. The germline V gene encodes CDR1 MGHRA and CDR2 YSYEKL. Losses at the gene ends were 3 bases for V and 9 bases for J; bases not matched to a gene: 10. The DNA of the CDR3 is TGCGCCAGCAGCCATCCGGCGGGGGGGTCCAAAACGCAGTATTTT. As protein: CASSHPAGGSKTQYF.

V usage is TRBV27 and J usage is TRBJ1-2; the D is unclear. CDR1 and CDR2 (germline): MNHEY, SMNVEV (reference sequence). This CDR3 contains 15 residues. Trimming shortened V by 1 base and J by 2 bases, and 11 bases separated the two germline ends. The CDR3 nucleotides are TGTGCCAGCAGTTTATTCGCCACGACCAACTATGGCTACACCTTC. Its protein product is CASSLFATTNYGYTF.

The CDR3 nucleotides are TGCGCCAGCGTCCTAAGGCCACAAGAGACCCAGTACTTC. This sequence encodes CASVLRPQETQYF. This chain uses TRBV5-1 with TRBJ2-5; no clear D. In germline, CDR1 is SGHRS, CDR2 YFSETQ. This CDR3 is built from 13 residues. V was pared by 7 bases and J by 2 bases, with 12 bases between.